This T cell receptor (beta chain) was retrieved from a study of response to subunit inactivated influenza vaccine. General study findings and limits: Authors suggested that a seasonal influenza vaccination recruits few new T cells each time.

Via MiXCR, TCRdb re-called the RT-PCR reads, giving one row per CDR3 protein. In the table there are 550,000 to 650,000 distinct CDR3 sequences, about 10% of which are singletons. Points on this clonotype: Its antigen is unknown.

This CDR3 comprises 15 residues. Germline lookup yields CDR1 SGHRS and CDR2 YFSETQ. Trimming cost V 2 bases and J 4 bases; bases outside gene matches: 6. Sequencing used PBMCs from blood, obtained on the day of vaccination. The chain has TRBV5-1 and TRBJ1-2; 9 positions match TRBD1. The receptor's source is a man in his forties or fifties who received an inactivated influenza vaccine. This CDR3 is CASSLTGGSSYGYTF. In DNA form, the CDR3 reads TGCGCCAGCAGCTTAACAGGGGGCTCCAGCTATGGCTACACCTTC.